This TCR beta chain was obtained from a study of neoadjuvant anti-PD-1 for oral cavity cancer. The CDR3 covers 14 residues. From germline, CDR1 is SGHNT and CDR2 YYREEE (reference sequence). V lost 3 bases to trimming and J lost 4 bases, with 12 bases between them. Profiled with immunoSEQ multiplex PCR; TCRdb holds only in-frame clones, not every one. The data contain approximately 16,000 clones, roughly two thirds of them singletons. Sample: PBMCs, taken before nivolumab (anti-PD-1) treatment. The chain links TRBV5-4 to TRBJ2-3; D is unresolved. The source is a person between 40 and 79 years old with oral cavity squamous cell carcinoma. The CDR3 coding sequence is TGTGCCAGCAGCTCTCCAGTCCGGGCAGATACGCAGTATTTT. The encoded protein is CASSSPVRADTQYF.